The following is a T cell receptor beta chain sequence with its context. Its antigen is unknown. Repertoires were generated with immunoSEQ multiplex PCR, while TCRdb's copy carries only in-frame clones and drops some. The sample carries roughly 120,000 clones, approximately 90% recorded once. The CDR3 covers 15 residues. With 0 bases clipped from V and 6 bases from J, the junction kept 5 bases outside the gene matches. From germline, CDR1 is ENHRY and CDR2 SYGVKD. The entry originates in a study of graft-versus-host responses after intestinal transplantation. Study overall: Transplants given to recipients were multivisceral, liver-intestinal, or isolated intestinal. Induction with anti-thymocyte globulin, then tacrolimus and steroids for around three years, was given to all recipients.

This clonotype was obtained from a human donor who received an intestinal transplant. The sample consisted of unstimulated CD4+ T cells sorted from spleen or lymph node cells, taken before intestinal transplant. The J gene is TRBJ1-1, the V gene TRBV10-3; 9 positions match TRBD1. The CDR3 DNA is TGTGCCATCAGTGAGTCCGGGACAGGGTCCCCTGAAGCTTTCTTT. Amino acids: CAISESGTGSPEAFF.